These 10 T cell receptor beta chains came from one sample sequenced in a study of T cells after yellow fever vaccination. TCRdb fed the 5' RACE reads into MiXCR, producing one record per CDR3 protein. The repertoire holds 200,000 to 300,000 distinct CDR3 sequences, with 10% to 15% as singletons. The sequencing here drew on CD4+ T cells sorted from PBMCs, taken 45 days after the yellow fever booster vaccination. All receptors come from a man aged 30-40 years who received the YFV17D yellow fever vaccine.

This clonotype has just a few counts. The chain joins TRBV5-6 to TRBJ2-7; 11 bases line up with TRBD1. The CDR3 length is 14 residues. CDR1 and CDR2 (germline): SGHDT, YYEEEE. J lost 5 bases, V lost 2 bases, and 3 bases had no gene match. The CDR3 coding sequence is TGTGCCAGCAGCTTATGGACAGGGGGCAACGAGCAGTACTTC. Amino acids: CASSLWTGGNEQYF.

This chain connects TRBV5-1 to TRBJ2-3, with no clear D. V was pared by 0 bases and J by 0 bases, with 8 bases between. Germline lookup yields CDR1 SGHRS and CDR2 YFSETQ. The CDR3 has 15 residues. This CDR3 reads CASSLEYRSTDTQYF. The CDR3 bases are TGCGCCAGCAGCTTGGAGTACAGAAGCACAGATACGCAGTATTTT.

A few counts support this clonotype. V is TRBV28 and J is TRBJ2-1, with D unresolved. CDR3 length: 13 amino acids. From germline, CDR1 is MDHEN and CDR2 SYDVKM. The germline V and J ends were trimmed by 8 bases and 4 bases, with 12 bases remaining between them. DNA of the CDR3: TGTGCCAGCGACGGTGGTCAGTACAATGAGCAGTTCTTC. Amino acids: CASDGGQYNEQFF.

This chain uses TRBV20-1 with TRBJ2-5, with 12 nucleotides matching TRBD2. Losses at the gene ends were 5 bases for V and 3 bases for J; bases not matched to a gene: 4. Germline CDR1 is DFQATT and CDR2 is SNEGSKA (reference sequence). The CDR3 loop spans 14 amino acids. CDR3 protein: CSADRLAGEETQYF. CDR3 in DNA: TGCAGTGCTGACCGACTAGCGGGAGAAGAGACCCAGTACTTC.

This clonotype came up a few times. This rearrangement joins TRBV15 to TRBJ2-7; D call uncertain. Between the trimmed V and J ends, which lost 0 bases and 6 bases, there was a span of 9 bases. CDR1 and CDR2 (germline): LNHNV, YYDKDF (reference sequence). This CDR3 contains 13 residues. CDR3 nucleotide sequence: TGTGCCACCAGCAGAGATCGCGTTGGCGAGCAGTACTTC. Encoded protein: CATSRDRVGEQYF.

J is TRBJ2-1 and V is TRBV12-3 or TRBV12-4; D not resolved. V dropped 8 bases and J dropped 6 bases, with 20 bases sitting between them. The CDR3 is 15 amino acids. DNA for the CDR3: TGTGCCAGCGGCACTTGGCAGGCCCCCTCCAATGAGCAGTTCTTC. Translated, it gives CASGTWQAPSNEQFF.

This clonotype came up a few times. This chain connects TRBV20-1 to TRBJ1-1; 10 positions match TRBD1. The length of the CDR3 is 16 residues. Germline V gene data show CDR1 as DFQATT and CDR2 as SNEGSKA (reference sequence). V was clipped by 1 base and J by 6 bases; unmatched bases: 11. As DNA, the CDR3 is TGCAGTGCTAGAGGACTCCGGGACAGGGGAGGTGCTGAAGCTTTCTTT. This encodes CSARGLRDRGGAEAFF.

The chain uses TRBV5-6 and TRBJ2-7; perhaps D is TRBD1 or TRBD2 (6 bases each). V lost 1 base and J 6 bases, leaving 11 bases between the germline ends. CDR3 size: 13 residues. In germline, CDR1 is SGHDT, CDR2 YYEEEE. CDR3 bases: TGTGCCAGCAGCTTGATCGGGGGCCGCGAGCAGTACTTC. It is translated as CASSLIGGREQYF.

The chain joins TRBV20-1 to TRBJ2-1, with no clear D. The V end lost 5 bases, the J end lost 2 bases, and 19 bases lay between the germline ends. The CDR3 contains 16 residues. Germline V gives CDR1 DFQATT, CDR2 SNEGSKA (reference sequence). The CDR3 protein is CSAPGVRTMTYNEQFF. DNA of the CDR3: TGCAGTGCTCCAGGAGTGAGGACCATGACCTACAATGAGCAGTTCTTC.

This clonotype was counted between two and nine times. The chain joins TRBV5-1 to TRBJ2-3; 11 bases line up with TRBD2. The CDR3 totals 18 residues. J lost 4 bases, V lost 2 bases, and 12 bases had no gene match. Germline-derived CDR1 and CDR2 are SGHRS and YFSETQ. As DNA, the CDR3 is TGCGCCAGCAGCTTTCGTGTGGTAGCGGGAGGGCCCTCAGATACGCAGTATTTT. It yields the protein CASSFRVVAGGPSDTQYF.